This T cell receptor (beta chain) was recorded in a study of low-dose radiotherapy and immunotherapy resistance in tumors. Study-level information: Cohort 2 patients were irradiated with 1 Gy every two weeks, reaching 13 Gy over 26 weeks. Patients took aspirin 300 mg by mouth once daily. This continued for four cycles, starting on cycle 1 day 1.

TCRs were amplified for 15 to 25 PCR cycles with a constant-region primer and V-primer adapter. From the reads, TCRdb called clonotypes with MiXCR, one entry per CDR3 protein. Here the sample spans about 46,000 distinct CDR3 sequences, 10% to 15% being singletons. There are many counts of this clonotype. Stated time point: before trial treatment. All of the donors were given nivolumab, ipilimumab, aspirin, low-dose cyclophosphamide and low-dose radiotherapy as part of RACIN, a single-arm trial. Solid tumors that lacked tumor-infiltrating lymphocytes and were advanced were present in eligible patients. The trim removed 0 bases at V and 5 bases at J, leaving 1 base unmatched. CDR1 is SQVTM and CDR2 is ANQGSEA in the germline V gene. The CDR3 consists of 12 residues.

V is TRBV29-1 and J is TRBJ2-7; 7 bases align to TRBD2. The source was PBMCs, collected before treatment. The receptor's source is a female donor with ovarian cancer. The CDR3 protein is CSVEDGGDEQYF. DNA of the CDR3: TGCAGCGTTGAAGATGGGGGGGACGAGCAGTACTTC.